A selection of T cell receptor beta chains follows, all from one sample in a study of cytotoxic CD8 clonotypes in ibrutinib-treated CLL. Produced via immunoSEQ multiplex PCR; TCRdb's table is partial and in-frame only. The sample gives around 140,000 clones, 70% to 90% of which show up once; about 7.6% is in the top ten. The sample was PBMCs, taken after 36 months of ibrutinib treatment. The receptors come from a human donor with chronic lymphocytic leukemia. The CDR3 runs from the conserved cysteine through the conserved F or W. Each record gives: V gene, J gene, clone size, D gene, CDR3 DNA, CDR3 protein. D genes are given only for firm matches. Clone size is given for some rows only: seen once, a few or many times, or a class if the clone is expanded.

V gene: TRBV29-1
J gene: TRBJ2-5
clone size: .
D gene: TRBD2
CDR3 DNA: TGCAGCGTTGTACTAGCGGGAGTAAGGTGGACCCAGTACTTC
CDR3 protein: CSVVLAGVRWTQYF

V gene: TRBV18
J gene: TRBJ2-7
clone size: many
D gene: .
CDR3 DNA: TGTGCCAGCTCACCAAGCCAGAGCGAGCAGTACTTC
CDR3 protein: CASSPSQSEQYF

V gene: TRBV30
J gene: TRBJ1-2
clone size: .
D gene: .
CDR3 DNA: TGTGCCTCCCAAGGGGGGGGAGGCTATGGCTACACCTTC
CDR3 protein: CASQGGGGYGYTF

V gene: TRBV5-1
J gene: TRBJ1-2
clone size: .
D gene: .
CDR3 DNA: TGCGCCAGCAGCTTGAGTCAGGCTCTCTATGGCTACACCTTC
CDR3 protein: CASSLSQALYGYTF

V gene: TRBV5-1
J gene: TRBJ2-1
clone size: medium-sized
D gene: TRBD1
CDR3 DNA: TGCGCCAGCACACAGGGGAATGAGCAGTTCTTC
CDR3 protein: CASTQGNEQFF

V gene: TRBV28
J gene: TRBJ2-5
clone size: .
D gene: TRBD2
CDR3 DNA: TGTGCCAGCAGTTTAAGGCGGTTGTCAGCGGGAGTCATAGAGACCCAGTACTTC
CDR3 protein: CASSLRRLSAGVIETQYF

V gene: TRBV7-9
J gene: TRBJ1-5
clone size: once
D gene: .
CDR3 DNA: TGTGCCAGCAGCTTAGACAGATATCAGCCCCAGCATTTT
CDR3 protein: CASSLDRYQPQHF

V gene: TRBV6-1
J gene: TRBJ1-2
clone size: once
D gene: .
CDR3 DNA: TGTGCCAGCACCTACGGGGGGTACTATGGCTACACCTTC
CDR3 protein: CASTYGGYYGYTF

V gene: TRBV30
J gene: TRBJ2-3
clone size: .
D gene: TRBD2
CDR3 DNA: TGTGCCTGGTCGAGACTAGCGGGAGCCGTAGATACGCAGTATTTT
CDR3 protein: CAWSRLAGAVDTQYF

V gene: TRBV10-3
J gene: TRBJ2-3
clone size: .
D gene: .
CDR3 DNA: TGTGCCATCAGTGGACGGCCTCCAGATACGCAGTATTTT
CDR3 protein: CAISGRPPDTQYF

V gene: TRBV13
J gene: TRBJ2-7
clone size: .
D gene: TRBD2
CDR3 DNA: TGTGCCAGCACCCCAGGGCGGGGGGATTACGAGCAGTACTTC
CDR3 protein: CASTPGRGDYEQYF

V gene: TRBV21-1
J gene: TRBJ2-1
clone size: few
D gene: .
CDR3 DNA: TGTGCCAGCAGCAAAGAGGCGGGAGACCCTTACAATGAGCAGTTCTTC
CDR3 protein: CASSKEAGDPYNEQFF

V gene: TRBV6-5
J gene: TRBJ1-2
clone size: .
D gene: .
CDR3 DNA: TGTGCCAGCAGTGCAAACAGGGCTGGCTACACCTTC
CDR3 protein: CASSANRAGYTF

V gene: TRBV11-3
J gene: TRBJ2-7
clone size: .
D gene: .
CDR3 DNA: TGTGCCAGCAGCCCTACCTGGGACGGCGAGCAGTACTTC
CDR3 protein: CASSPTWDGEQYF

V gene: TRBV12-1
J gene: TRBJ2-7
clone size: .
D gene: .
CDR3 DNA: TGTGCCAGCAGCTCCGTCCAACTAGCGTACTCCTACGAGCAGTACTTC
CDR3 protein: CASSSVQLAYSYEQYF

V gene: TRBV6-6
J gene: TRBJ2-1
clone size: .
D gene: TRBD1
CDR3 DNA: TGTGCCAGCAGTCCGGGACAGGGTGTCAATGAGCAGTTCTTC
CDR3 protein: CASSPGQGVNEQFF

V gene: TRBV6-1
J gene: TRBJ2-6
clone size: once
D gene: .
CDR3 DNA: TGTGCCAGCGGGGCGGACTCTGGGGCCAACGTCCTGACTTTC
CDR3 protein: CASGADSGANVLTF

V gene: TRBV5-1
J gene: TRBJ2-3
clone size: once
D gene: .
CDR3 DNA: TGCGCCAGCAGCTTCGGAGGGGCTAGCACAGATACGCAGTATTTT
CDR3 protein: CASSFGGASTDTQYF

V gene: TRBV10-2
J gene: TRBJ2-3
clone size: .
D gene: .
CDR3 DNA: TGCGCCAGCAGGCAGGGTTTAGGCACAGATACGCAGTATTTT
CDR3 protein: CASRQGLGTDTQYF

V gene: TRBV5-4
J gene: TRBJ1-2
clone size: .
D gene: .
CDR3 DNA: TGTGCCAGCAGAACTCGGGCAGCCGGACCGACTGGCTACACCTTC
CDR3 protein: CASRTRAAGPTGYTF

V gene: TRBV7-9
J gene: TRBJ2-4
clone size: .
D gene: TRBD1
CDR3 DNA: TGTGCCAGCAGGTCCAACCAGGGGGCCGCTAACATTCAGTACTTC
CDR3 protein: CASRSNQGAANIQYF

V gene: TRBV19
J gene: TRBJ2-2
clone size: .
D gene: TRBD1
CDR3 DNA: TGTGCCAGTAGCCTGCCCAAAACAGGGGGCATCACCGGGGAGCTGTTTTTT
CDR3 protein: CASSLPKTGGITGELFF

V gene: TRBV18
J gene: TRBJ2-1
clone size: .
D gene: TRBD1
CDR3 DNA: TGTGCCAGCTCACTGGACAGGGAGCGTGAGCAGTTCTTC
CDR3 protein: CASSLDREREQFF

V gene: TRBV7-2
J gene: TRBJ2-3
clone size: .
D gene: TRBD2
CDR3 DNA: TGTGCCAGCAGCCAATCCCGGGCTAGCGGTGGGCGTGTTAATACGCAGTATTTT
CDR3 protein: CASSQSRASGGRVNTQYF

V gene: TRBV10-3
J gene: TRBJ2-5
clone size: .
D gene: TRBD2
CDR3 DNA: TGTGCCATCACCCCCGGGACTAGCGGGGGCCAAGAGACCCAGTACTTC
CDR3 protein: CAITPGTSGGQETQYF

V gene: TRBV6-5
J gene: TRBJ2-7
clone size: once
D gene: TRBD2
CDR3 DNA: TGTGCCAGCAGCGGGGGGGGCCCGCTTTCCTACGAGCAGTACTTC
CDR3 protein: CASSGGGPLSYEQYF

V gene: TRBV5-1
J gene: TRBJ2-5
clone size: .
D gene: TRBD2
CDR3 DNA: TGCGCCAGCAAAAGCGGTAGCGGGGGGATCCAAGAGACCCAGTACTTC
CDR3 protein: CASKSGSGGIQETQYF

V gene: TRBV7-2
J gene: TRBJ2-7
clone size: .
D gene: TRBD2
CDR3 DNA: TGTGCCAGCAGCATACTAGCGGGTCAAGCCTACGAGCAGTACTTC
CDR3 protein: CASSILAGQAYEQYF

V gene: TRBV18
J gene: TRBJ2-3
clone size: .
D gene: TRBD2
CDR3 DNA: TGTGCCAGCTCACCCGGACTAGCGGGAGGTTTGGGTACAGATACGCAGTATTTT
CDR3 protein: CASSPGLAGGLGTDTQYF

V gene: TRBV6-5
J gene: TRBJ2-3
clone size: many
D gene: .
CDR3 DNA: TGTGCCAGCAGTATACAGGGCCAAAGCACAGATACGCAGTATTTT
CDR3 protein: CASSIQGQSTDTQYF

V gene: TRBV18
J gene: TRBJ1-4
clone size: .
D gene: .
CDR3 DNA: TGTGCCAGCTCGACGGACGGTAATGAAAAACTGTTTTTT
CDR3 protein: CASSTDGNEKLFF

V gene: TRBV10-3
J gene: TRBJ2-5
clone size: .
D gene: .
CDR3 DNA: TGTGCCATCGGGGCCTTTTCAGAGACCCAGTACTTC
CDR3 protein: CAIGAFSETQYF

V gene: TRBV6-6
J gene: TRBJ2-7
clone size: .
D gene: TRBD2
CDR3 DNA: TGTGCCAGCAGTTACTCAGGCGGGAGGGCCCACGAGCAGTACTTC
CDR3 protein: CASSYSGGRAHEQYF

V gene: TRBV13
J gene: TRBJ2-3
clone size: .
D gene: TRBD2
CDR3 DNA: TGTGCCAGCAGCCAGACTAGCGGAACCGCAGATACGCAGTATTTT
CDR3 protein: CASSQTSGTADTQYF

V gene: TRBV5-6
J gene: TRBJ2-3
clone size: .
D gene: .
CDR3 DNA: TGTGCCAGCAGCTTCGTCAGGGGTACAGATACGCAGTATTTT
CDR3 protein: CASSFVRGTDTQYF

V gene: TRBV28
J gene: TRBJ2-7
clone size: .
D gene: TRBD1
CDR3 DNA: TGTGCCAGCAGCCCAAGGCTGGACAGGGTCCCCAGGAGCGAGCAGTACTTC
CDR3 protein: CASSPRLDRVPRSEQYF

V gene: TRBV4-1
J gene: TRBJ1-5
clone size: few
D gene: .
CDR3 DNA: TGCGCCAGCAGCCAGGGCACGTATCAGCCCCAGCATTTT
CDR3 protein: CASSQGTYQPQHF

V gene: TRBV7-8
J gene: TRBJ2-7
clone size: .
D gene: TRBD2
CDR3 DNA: TGTGCCAGCAGTCCGTCACGGGGGGCCTACGAGCAGTACTTC
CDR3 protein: CASSPSRGAYEQYF

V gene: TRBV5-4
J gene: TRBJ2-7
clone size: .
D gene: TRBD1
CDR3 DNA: TGTGCCAGCAGCAAGACAGGGGCTTACGAGCAGTACTTC
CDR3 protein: CASSKTGAYEQYF

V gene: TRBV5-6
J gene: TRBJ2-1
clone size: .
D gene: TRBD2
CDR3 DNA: TGTGCCAGCAGCTCGGGAGGGACTTCAGAGGGAGGTGAGCAGTTCTTC
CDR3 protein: CASSSGGTSEGGEQFF

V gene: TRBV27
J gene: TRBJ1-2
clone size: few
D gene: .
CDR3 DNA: TGTGCCAGCAGTTTACGGGGGGGCGCAGGAGGCTACACCTTC
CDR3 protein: CASSLRGGAGGYTF

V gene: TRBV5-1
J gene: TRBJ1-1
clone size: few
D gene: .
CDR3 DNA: TGCGCCAGCAGCTTGGCCGGGCCAGGGGCAGAAGCTTTCTTT
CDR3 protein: CASSLAGPGAEAFF

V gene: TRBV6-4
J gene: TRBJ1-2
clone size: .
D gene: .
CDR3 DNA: TGTGCCAGCAGTGACGCCGCGGGGGCTCTGGGCTATGGCTACACCTTC
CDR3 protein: CASSDAAGALGYGYTF